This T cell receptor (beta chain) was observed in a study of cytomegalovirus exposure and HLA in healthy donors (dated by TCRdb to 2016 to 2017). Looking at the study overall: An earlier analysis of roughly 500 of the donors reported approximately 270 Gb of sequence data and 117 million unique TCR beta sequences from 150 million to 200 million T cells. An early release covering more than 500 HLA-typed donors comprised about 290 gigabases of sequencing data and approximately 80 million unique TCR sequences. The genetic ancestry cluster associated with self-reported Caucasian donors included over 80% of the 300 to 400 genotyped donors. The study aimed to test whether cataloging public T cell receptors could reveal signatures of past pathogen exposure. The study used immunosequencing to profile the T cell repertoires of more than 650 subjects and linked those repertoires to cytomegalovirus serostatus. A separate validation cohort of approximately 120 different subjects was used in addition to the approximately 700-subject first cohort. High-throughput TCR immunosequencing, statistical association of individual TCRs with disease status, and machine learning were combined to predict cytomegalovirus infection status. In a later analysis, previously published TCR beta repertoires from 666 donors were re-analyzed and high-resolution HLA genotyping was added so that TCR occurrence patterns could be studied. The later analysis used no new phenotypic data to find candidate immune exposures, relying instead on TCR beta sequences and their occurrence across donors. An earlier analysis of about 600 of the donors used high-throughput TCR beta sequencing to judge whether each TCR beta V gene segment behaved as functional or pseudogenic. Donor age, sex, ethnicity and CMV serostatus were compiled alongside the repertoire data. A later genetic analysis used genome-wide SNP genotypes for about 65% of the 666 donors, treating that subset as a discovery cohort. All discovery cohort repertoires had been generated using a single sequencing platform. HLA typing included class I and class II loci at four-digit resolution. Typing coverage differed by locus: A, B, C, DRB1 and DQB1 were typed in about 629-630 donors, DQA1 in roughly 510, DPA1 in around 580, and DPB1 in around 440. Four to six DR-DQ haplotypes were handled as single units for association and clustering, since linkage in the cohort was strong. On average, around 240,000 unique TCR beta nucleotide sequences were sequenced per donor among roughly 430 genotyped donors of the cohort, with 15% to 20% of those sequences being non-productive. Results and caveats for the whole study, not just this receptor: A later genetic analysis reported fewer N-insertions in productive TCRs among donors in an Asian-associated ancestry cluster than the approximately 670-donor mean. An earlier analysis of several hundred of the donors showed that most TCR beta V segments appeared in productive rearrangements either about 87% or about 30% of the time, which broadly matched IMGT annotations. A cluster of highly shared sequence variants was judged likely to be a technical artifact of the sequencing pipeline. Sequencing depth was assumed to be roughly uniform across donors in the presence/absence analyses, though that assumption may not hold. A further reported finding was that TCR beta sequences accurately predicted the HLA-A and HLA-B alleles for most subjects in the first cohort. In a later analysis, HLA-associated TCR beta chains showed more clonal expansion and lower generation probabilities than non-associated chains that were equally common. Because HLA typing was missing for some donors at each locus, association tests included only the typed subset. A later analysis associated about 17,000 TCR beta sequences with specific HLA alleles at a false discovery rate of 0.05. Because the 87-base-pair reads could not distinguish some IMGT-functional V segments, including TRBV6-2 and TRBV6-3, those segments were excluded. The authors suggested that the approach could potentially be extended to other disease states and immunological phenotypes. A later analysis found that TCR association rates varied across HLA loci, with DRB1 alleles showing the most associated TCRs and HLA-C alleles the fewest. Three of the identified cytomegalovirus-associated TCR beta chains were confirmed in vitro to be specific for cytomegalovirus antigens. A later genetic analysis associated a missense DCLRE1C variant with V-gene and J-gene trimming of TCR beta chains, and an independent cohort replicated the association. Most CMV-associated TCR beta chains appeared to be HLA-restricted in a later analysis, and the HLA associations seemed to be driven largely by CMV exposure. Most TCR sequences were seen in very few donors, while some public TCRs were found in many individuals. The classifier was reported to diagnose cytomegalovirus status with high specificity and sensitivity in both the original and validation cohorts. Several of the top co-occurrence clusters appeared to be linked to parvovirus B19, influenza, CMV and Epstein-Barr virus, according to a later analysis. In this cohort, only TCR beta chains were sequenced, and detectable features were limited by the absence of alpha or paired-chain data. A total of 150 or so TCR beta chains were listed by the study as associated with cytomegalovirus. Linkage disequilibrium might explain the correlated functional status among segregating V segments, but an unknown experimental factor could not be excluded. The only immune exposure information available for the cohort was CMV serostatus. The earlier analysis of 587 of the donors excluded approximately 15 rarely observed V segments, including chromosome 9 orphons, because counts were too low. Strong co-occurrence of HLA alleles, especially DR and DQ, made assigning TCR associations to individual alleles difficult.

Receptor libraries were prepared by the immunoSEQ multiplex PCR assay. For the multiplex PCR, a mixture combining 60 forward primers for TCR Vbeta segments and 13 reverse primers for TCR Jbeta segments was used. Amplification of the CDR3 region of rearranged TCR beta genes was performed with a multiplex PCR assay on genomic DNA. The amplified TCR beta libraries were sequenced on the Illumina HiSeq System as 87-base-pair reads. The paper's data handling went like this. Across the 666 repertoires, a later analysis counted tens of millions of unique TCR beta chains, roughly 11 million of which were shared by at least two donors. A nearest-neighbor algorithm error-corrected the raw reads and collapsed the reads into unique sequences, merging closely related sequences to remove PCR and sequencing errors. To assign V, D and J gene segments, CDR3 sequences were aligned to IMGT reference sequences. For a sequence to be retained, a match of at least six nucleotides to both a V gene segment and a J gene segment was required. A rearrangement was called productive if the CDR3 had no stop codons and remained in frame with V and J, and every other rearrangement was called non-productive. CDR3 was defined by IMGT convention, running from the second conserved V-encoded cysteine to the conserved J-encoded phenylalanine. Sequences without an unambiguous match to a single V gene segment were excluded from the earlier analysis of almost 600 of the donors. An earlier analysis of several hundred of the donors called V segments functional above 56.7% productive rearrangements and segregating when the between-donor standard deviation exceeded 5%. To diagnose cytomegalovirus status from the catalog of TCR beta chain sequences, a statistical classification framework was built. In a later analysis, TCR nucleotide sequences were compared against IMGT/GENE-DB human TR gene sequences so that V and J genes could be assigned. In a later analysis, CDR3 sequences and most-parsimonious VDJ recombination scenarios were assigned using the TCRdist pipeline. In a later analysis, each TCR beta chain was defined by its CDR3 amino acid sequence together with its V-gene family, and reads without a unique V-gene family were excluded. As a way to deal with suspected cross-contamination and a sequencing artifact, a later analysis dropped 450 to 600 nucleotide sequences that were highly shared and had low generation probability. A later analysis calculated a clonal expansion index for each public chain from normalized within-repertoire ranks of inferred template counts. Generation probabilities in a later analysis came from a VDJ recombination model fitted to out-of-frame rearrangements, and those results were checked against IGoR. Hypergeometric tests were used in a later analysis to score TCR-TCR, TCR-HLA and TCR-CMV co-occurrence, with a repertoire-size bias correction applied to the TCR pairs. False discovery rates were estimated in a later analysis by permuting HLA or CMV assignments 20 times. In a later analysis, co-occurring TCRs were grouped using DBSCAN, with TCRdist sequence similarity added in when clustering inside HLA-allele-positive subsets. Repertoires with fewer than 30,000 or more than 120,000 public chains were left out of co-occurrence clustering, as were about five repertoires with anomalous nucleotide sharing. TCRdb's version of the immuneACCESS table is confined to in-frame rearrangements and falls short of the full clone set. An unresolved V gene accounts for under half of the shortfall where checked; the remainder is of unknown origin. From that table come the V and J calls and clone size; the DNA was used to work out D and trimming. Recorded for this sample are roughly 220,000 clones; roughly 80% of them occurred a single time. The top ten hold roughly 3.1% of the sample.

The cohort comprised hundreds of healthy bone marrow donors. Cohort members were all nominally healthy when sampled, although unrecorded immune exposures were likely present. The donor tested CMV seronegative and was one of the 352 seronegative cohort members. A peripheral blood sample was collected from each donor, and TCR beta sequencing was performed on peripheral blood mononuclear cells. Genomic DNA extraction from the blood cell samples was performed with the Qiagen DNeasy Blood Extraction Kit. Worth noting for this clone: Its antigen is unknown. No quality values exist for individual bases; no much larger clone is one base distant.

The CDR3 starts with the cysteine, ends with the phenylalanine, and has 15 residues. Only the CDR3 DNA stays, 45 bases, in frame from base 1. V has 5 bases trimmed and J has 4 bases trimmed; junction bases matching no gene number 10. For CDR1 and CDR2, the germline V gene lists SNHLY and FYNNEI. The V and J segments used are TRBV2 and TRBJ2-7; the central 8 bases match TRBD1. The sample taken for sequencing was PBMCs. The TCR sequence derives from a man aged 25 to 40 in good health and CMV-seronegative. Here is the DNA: TGTGCCAGCAGTCCCCCCCGGACAGGGACTTACGAGCAGTACTTC. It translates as CASSPPRTGTYEQYF. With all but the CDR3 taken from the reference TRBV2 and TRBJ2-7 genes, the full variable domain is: EPEVTQTPSHQVTQMGQEVILRCVPISNHLYFYWYRQILGQKVEFLVSFYNNEISEKSEIFDDQFSVERPDGSNFTLKIRSTKLEDSAMYFCASSPPRTGTYEQYFGPGTRLTVT.